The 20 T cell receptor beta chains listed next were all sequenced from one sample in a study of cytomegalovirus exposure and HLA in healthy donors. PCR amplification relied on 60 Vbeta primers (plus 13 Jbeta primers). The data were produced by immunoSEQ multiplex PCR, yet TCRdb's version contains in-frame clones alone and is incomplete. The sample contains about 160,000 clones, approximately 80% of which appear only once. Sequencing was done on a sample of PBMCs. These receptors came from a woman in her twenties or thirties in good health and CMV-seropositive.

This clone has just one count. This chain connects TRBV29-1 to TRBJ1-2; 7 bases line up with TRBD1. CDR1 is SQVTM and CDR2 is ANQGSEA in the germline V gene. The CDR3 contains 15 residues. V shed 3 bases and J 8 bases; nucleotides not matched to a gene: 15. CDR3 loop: CSVDTRQGVLFGYTF. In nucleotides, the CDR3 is TGCAGCGTTGACACCAGACAGGGAGTCCTTTTCGGCTACACCTTC.

Written as DNA, the CDR3 is TGCGCCAGCAGCCTAAAACAGGGCACTGAGCAGTTCTTC. Amino acids: CASSLKQGTEQFF. The chain carries TRBV4-1 and TRBJ2-1; tentatively, D is TRBD1 (6 bases). V gave up 4 bases and J gave up 9 bases, with 13 bases separating them. The CDR3 extends over 13 amino acids. Per germline, CDR1 MGHRA and CDR2 YSYEKL.

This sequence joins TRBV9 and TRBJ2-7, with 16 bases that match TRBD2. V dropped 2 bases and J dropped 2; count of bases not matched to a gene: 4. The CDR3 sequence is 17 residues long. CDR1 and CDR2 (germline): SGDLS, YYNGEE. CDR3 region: CASSVGTSGGGAYEQYF. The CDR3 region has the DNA TGTGCCAGCAGCGTCGGGACTAGCGGGGGGGGCGCCTACGAGCAGTACTTC.

The CDR3: CASSIRGTQYF. The DNA of the CDR3 is TGTGCCAGTAGTATAAGGGGGACCCAGTACTTC. The chain has TRBV19 and TRBJ2-5; D may be TRBD1 (5 bases). The CDR3 has 11 residues. In germline, CDR1 is LNHDA, CDR2 SQIVND (reference sequence). The V end was cut by 2 bases, the J end by 7 bases, with 5 bases between.

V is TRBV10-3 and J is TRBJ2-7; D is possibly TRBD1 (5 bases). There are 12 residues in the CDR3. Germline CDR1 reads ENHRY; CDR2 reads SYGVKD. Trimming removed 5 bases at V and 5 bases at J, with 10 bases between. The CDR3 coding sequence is TGTGCCATCAGTATAGACAGTAACGAGCAGTACTTC. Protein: CAISIDSNEQYF.

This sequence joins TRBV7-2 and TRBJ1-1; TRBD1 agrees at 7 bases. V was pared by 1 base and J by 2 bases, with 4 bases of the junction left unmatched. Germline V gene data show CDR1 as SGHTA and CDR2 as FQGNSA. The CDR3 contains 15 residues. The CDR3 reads CASSLEPGGNTEAFF. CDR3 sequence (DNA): TGTGCCAGCAGCTTAGAGCCAGGGGGTAACACTGAAGCTTTCTTT.

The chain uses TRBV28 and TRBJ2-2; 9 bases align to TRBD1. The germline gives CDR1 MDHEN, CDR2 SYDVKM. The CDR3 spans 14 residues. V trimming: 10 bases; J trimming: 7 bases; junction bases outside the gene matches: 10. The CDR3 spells CATLLQGAVGELFF. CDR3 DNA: TGTGCCACCCTTCTACAGGGGGCAGTCGGGGAGCTGTTTTTT.

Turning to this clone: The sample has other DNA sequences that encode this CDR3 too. The chain's CDR3 is CASSVGQLNTEAFF. CDR3 sequence (DNA): TGTGCCAGCAGCGTAGGACAGTTGAACACTGAAGCTTTCTTT. The chain has TRBV9 and TRBJ1-1; D perhaps matches TRBD1 (5 bases). Per the germline V gene, CDR1 is SGDLS and CDR2 is YYNGEE. The CDR3 contains 14 residues. V shed 0 bases and J shed 0 bases, with 6 bases lying between them.

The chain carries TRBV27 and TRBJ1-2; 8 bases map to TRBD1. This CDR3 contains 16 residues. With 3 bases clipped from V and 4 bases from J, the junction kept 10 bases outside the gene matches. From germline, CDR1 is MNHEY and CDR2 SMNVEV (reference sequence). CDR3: CASSLLGAGGLYGYTF. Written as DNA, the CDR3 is TGTGCCAGCAGTTTGCTCGGGGCAGGGGGCCTCTATGGCTACACCTTC.

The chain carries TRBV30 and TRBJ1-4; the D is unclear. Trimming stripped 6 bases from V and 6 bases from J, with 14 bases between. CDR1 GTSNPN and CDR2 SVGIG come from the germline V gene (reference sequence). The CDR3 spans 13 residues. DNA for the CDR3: TGTGCCTGTCTACGGTTACAGCATGAAAAACTGTTTTTT. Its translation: CACLRLQHEKLFF.

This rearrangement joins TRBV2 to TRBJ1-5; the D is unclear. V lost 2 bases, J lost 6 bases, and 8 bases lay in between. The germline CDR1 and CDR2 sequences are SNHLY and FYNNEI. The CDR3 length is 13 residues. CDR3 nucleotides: TGTGCCAGCAGTGAACAAGTAGCTCAGCCCCAGCATTTT. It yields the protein CASSEQVAQPQHF.

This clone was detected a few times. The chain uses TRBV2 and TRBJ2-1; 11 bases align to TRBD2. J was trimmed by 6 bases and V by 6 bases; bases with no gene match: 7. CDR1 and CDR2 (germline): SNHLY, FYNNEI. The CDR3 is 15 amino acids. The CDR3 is CASRVAGGPVNEQFF. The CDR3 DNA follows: TGTGCCAGCAGAGTAGCGGGGGGGCCAGTCAATGAGCAGTTCTTC.

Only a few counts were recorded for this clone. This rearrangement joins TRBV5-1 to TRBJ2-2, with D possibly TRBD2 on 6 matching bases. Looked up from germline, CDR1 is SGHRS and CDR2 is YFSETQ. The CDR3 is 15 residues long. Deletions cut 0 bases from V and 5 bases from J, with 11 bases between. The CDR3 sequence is CASSLDGGRTGELFF. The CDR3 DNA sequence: TGCGCCAGCAGCTTGGACGGGGGAAGGACCGGGGAGCTGTTTTTT.

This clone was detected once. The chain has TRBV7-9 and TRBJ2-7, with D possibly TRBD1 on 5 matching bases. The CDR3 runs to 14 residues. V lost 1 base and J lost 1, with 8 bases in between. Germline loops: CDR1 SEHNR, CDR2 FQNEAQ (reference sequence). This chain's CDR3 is CASSLDDRSYEQYF. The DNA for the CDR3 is TGTGCCAGCAGCTTAGACGACAGATCCTACGAGCAGTACTTC.

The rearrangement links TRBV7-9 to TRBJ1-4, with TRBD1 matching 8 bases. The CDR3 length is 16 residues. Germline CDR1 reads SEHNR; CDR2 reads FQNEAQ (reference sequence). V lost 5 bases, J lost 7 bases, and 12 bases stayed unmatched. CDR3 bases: TGTGCCAGCAGCCCGGGGCCGACAGGGGTTGGTGAAAAACTGTTTTTT. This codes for CASSPGPTGVGEKLFF.

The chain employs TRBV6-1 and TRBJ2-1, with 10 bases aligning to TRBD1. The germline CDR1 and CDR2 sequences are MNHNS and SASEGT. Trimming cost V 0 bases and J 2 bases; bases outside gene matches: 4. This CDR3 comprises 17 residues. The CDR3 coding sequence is TGTGCCAGCAGTGAAGCGACAGGGGGCATCACCTACAATGAGCAGTTCTTC. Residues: CASSEATGGITYNEQFF.

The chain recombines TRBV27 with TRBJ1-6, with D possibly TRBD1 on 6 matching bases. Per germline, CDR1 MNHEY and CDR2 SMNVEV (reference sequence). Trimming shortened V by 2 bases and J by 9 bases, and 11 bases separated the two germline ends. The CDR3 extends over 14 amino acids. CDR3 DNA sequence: TGTGCCAGCAGTTTAATTCAGGGGACTTCACCCCTCCACTTT. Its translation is CASSLIQGTSPLHF.

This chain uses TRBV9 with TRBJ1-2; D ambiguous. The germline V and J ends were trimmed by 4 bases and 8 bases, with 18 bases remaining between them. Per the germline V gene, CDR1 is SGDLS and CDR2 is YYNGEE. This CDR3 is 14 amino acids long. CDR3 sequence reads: CASSQGGEAMGYTF. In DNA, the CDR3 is TGTGCCAGCAGCCAAGGCGGGGAGGCGATGGGCTACACCTTC.

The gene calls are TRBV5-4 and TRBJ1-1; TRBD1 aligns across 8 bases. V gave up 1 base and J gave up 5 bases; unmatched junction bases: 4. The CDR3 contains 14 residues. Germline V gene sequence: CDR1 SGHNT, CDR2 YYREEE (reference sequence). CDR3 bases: TGTGCCAGCAGCTTGACAGGGGGAGGGACTGAAGCTTTCTTT. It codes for CASSLTGGGTEAFF. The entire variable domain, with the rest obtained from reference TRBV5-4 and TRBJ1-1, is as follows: ETGVTQSPTHLIKTRGQQVTLRCSSQSGHNTVSWYQQALGQGPQFIFQYYREEENGRGNFPPRFSGLQFPNYSSELNVNALELDDSALYLCASSLTGGGTEAFFGQGTRLTVV.

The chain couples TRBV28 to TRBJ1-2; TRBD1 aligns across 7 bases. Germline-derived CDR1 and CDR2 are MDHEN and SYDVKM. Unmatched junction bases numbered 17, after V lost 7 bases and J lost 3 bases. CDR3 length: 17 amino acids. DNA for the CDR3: TGTGCCAGCATAGGTATAAAGGGGGCAGGGAAAGACTATGGCTACACCTTC. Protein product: CASIGIKGAGKDYGYTF.